This TCR beta chain is drawn from a study of shared clonotypes between healthy human individuals. Study summary: Three plates each covered CD4 naive and memory; CD8 naive two, CD8 memory one.

Several immunoSEQ plates received, in even portions, the genomic DNA of each subset. Sorted subsets were amplified in replicate PCRs using around 0.2 ug DNA, some 31,000 T cell genomes. Profiled with immunoSEQ multiplex PCR; TCRdb holds only in-frame clones, not every one. The sample records approximately 700,000 clones, roughly 72% being singletons. The CD4+ fraction was divided into a CD45RA+ naive subset and a CD45RA-negative memory subset. CDR3 size: 15 residues. The V and J ends lost 0 bases and 5 bases, in that order; junction bases with no gene match: 8. Germline V lookup: CDR1 SGHRS, CDR2 YFSETQ.

The specimen sequenced was memory CD4+ T cells sorted from blood. Indicated subset: CD45RA-negative fraction. The V call is TRBV5-1, the J call TRBJ2-7, with 7 nucleotides matching TRBD1. This sequence originates from a woman aged 25 to 39 in good health. The CDR3 reads CASSLGDRDNNEQYF. The DNA for the CDR3 is TGCGCCAGCAGCTTGGGAGACAGGGACAACAACGAGCAGTACTTC.